The 23 T cell receptor beta chains presented below share a single source sample, sequenced in a study of blood T cells in healthy people across ages. Combining a sample-barcoded 5' primer with a J-beta primer mix, a second PCR ran for 7 to 11 cycles. TCRdb fed the 5' RACE reads into MiXCR, producing one record per CDR3 protein. The top ten clones hold around 37% of a sample with about 640,000 distinct CDR3 sequences, around three fifths of them seen once. The material sequenced was blood. The receptors shown here come from a man aged 55-75 years in good health.

This clonotype has a handful of counts. V gene TRBV5-1 combines with J gene TRBJ2-7; TRBD2 might be the D (5 bases). Germline CDR1 is SGHRS and CDR2 is YFSETQ. V gave up 4 bases and J gave up 3 bases, with 17 bases separating them. The CDR3 is 15 amino acids. For the CDR3, the DNA is TGCGCCAGCAGCCCCCAGACGGGGTCCGACTACGAGCAGTACTTC. It encodes CASSPQTGSDYEQYF. Using reference TRBV5-1 and TRBJ2-7 for the parts outside the CDR3, the full variable domain is KAGVTQTPRYLIKTRGQQVTLSCSPISGHRSVSWYQQTPGQGLQFLFEYFSETQRNKGNFPGRFSGRQFSNSRSEMNVSTLELGDSALYLCASSPQTGSDYEQYFGPGTRLTVT.

The rearrangement links TRBV7-9 to TRBJ1-2; D is unresolved. Trimming cost V 6 bases and J 1 base, with 12 bases left between them. The CDR3 is 14 amino acids. The germline V gene has CDR1 SEHNR and CDR2 FQNEAQ (reference sequence). DNA of the CDR3: TGTGCCAGCAGTTCGTCCGGGGTTAACTATGGCTACACCTTC. Amino acid sequence: CASSSSGVNYGYTF.

This clonotype was seen more than once but under ten times. The chain joins TRBV7-2 to TRBJ2-3, with 15 bases lining up with TRBD2. The germline gives CDR1 SGHTA, CDR2 FQGNSA. The J segment lost 4 bases and the V segment lost 5 bases, leaving 1 base of the junction unmatched. The CDR3 is 15 residues long. The CDR3 DNA reads as TGTGCCAGCAGCCGGACTAGCGGGGGGGCAGATACGCAGTATTTT. It yields the protein CASSRTSGGADTQYF.

The V gene is TRBV2, the J gene TRBJ2-1; 8 nucleotides line up with TRBD2. From germline, CDR1 is SNHLY and CDR2 FYNNEI. V dropped 4 bases and J dropped 9; count of bases not matched to a gene: 11. The CDR3 covers 15 residues. The CDR3 DNA is TGTGCCAGCAGTGGTGCCGGGGGGGCGGTTCGTGAGCAGTTCTTC. It codes for CASSGAGGAVREQFF.

The chain combines TRBV4-1 with TRBJ2-3; tentative D call: TRBD2 (7 bases). Deletions cut 0 bases from V and 6 bases from J, with 19 bases between. The CDR3 runs to 17 residues. The germline V gene encodes CDR1 MGHRA and CDR2 YSYEKL. The CDR3 region is CASSQDPGASGADTQYF. The CDR3 DNA reads TGCGCCAGCAGCCAAGATCCGGGGGCTAGCGGCGCGGATACGCAGTATTTT.

The J gene is TRBJ2-5, the V gene TRBV6-1, with D unclear. Germline-derived CDR1 and CDR2 are MNHNS and SASEGT. Trimming cost V 8 bases and J 7 bases, with 11 bases left between them. The CDR3 is made up of 11 amino acids. In nucleotides, the CDR3 is TGTGCCAGCGCCCGAGAAGGGACCCAGTACTTC. Translating gives CASAREGTQYF.

This chain links TRBV11-2 with TRBJ2-1; the D is unclear. The CDR3 is 15 amino acids. Per germline, CDR1 SGHAT and CDR2 FQNNGV. The V gene lost 1 base and the J gene lost 5 bases, with 12 bases spanning the gap. Here the CDR3 reads CASSLVLGPNNEQFF. As DNA, the CDR3 is TGTGCCAGCAGCTTAGTGTTAGGCCCTAACAATGAGCAGTTCTTC.

This clonotype was recorded a few times. The chain links TRBV24-1 to TRBJ2-2; D is unresolved. Per the germline V gene, CDR1 is KGHDR and CDR2 is SFDVKD. V lost 10 bases and J 9 bases, leaving 17 bases between the germline ends. The CDR3 length is 13 residues. CDR3 region: CATQGQRPRELFF. CDR3 nucleotides: TGTGCCACTCAAGGGCAGAGACCAAGGGAGCTGTTTTTT.

As concerns this clonotype: Its ends do not fully match the called genes, so a read error is possible. The chain joins TRBV7-9 to TRBJ2-1; 8 bases fit TRBD2. The CDR3 spans 16 residues. Germline CDR1 reads SEHNR; CDR2 reads FQNEAQ (reference sequence). CDR3 region: CASSFPPGGEYSEQFF. DNA of the CDR3: TGTGCCAGCAGCTTCCCCCCGGGGGGGGAATACAGTGAGCAGTTCTTC.

The chain is built from TRBV5-1 and TRBJ2-5, with 8 bases lining up with TRBD1. This CDR3 comprises 13 residues. Trimming cost V 3 bases and J 11 bases; bases outside gene matches: 9. CDR1 is SGHRS, CDR2 YFSETQ, per germline. CDR3 sequence reads: CASSYGGGQEQYF. CDR3 in DNA: TGCGCCAGCAGCTACGGAGGGGGACAGGAGCAGTACTTC.

This rearrangement joins TRBV6-5 to TRBJ2-4, with 7 bases lining up with TRBD2. Per the germline V gene, CDR1 is MNHEY and CDR2 is SVGAGI. This CDR3 spans 10 amino acids. V shed 8 bases, J shed 9 bases, and the junction held 1 base outside the gene matches. The CDR3 nucleotides read TGTGCCAGCGGGAGGGGCATTCAGTACTTC. Translation: CASGRGIQYF.

This clonotype has a handful of counts. The genes are TRBV20-1 and TRBJ2-5; D gene uncertain. V lost 1 base and J 2 bases, leaving 8 bases between the germline ends. The CDR3 has 13 residues. Per the germline V gene, CDR1 is DFQATT and CDR2 is SNEGSKA (reference sequence). CDR3 residues: CSARGTPQETQYF. The CDR3 nucleotides are TGCAGTGCTAGAGGGACGCCGCAAGAGACCCAGTACTTC.

This clonotype appeared a few times. V is TRBV13 and J is TRBJ2-3, with 9 bases identical to TRBD1. The J segment lost 5 bases and the V segment lost 0 bases, leaving 3 bases of the junction unmatched. Germline CDR1 PRHDT, CDR2 FYEKMQ (reference sequence). This CDR3 region has 15 residues. The CDR3: CASSLGQGARDTQYF. Written as DNA, the CDR3 is TGTGCCAGCAGCTTAGGACAGGGGGCACGAGATACGCAGTATTTT.

This chain joins TRBV20-1 and TRBJ2-5; D not resolved. The J call may be incorrect, as the DNA end agrees better with TRBJ2-7. CDR3 size: 12 residues. CDR1 DFQATT and CDR2 SNEGSKA come from the germline V gene (reference sequence). This CDR3 is CSAGPRNYEQYF. CDR3 in DNA: TGCAGCGCCGGGCCGCGGAACTACGAGCAGTACTTC.

This clonotype occurred a few times. V gene TRBV12-3 or TRBV12-4 combines with J gene TRBJ1-6, with 8 positions matching TRBD1. V shed 5 bases, J shed 8 bases, and the junction held 2 bases outside the gene matches. CDR3 size: 13 residues. The CDR3 nucleotides read TGTGCCAGCAGTCGGGACAGGTATTCACCCCTCCACTTT. Amino acids: CASSRDRYSPLHF.

The rearrangement links TRBV20-1 to TRBJ2-3; possible D gene TRBD2, 5 bases. The ends were cut back, 6 bases at V and 4 bases at J, with 17 bases in the middle. Germline V CDR1 and CDR2: DFQATT, SNEGSKA (reference sequence). This CDR3 has 14 residues. The CDR3 region is CSASLADSADTQYF. For the CDR3, the DNA is TGCAGTGCCAGCCTGGCGGATAGCGCAGATACGCAGTATTTT.

This chain connects TRBV6-6 to TRBJ1-2; 11 bases are shared with TRBD1. This CDR3 region has 15 residues. Germline loops: CDR1 MNHNY, CDR2 SVGAGI (reference sequence). The ends lost 2 bases at V and 4 bases at J; junction bases unmatched: 3. CDR3 protein: CASSYRDRGIYGYTF. DNA of the CDR3: TGTGCCAGCAGTTACAGGGACAGGGGGATCTATGGCTACACCTTC.

The chain recombines TRBV20-1 with TRBJ1-1, with D possibly being TRBD1 (6 bases). The CDR3 spans 15 residues. V lost 5 bases to trimming and J lost 5 bases, with 21 bases between them. Germline CDR1 is DFQATT and CDR2 is SNEGSKA (reference sequence). The chain's CDR3 is CSAPPRTGAGTEAFF. The CDR3 DNA sequence: TGCAGTGCTCCGCCTCGAACGGGGGCCGGGACTGAAGCTTTCTTT.

The gene calls are TRBV7-9 and TRBJ2-5; D remains ambiguous. Trimming took off 2 bases at V and 5 bases at J, with 12 bases between the two ends. CDR3 length: 14 amino acids. In germline, CDR1 is SEHNR, CDR2 FQNEAQ (reference sequence). This CDR3 reads CASSLLHGEETQYF. The CDR3 DNA sequence: TGTGCCAGCAGCTTACTTCACGGCGAGGAGACCCAGTACTTC.

This clonotype has ten or more counts. The chain couples TRBV12-3 or TRBV12-4 to TRBJ2-6; D remains unclear. Trimming removed 11 bases at V and 1 base at J, with 9 bases between. The CDR3 spans 13 residues. The CDR3 DNA sequence: TGTGCCGTCTCAGGTTCTGGGGCCAACGTCCTGACTTTC. Translating gives CAVSGSGANVLTF.

This chain links TRBV10-3 with TRBJ2-1; the match to TRBD1 covers 8 bases. Germline V gives CDR1 ENHRY, CDR2 SYGVKD. The V segment lost 5 bases and the J segment 6 bases; nucleotides outside the gene matches: 6. The CDR3 runs 14 residues. The CDR3 loop is CAISWQGATNEQFF. CDR3 bases: TGTGCCATCAGTTGGCAGGGGGCCACCAATGAGCAGTTCTTC.

This clonotype came up a few times. The genes are TRBV20-1 and TRBJ2-5; TRBD2 aligns across 9 bases. CDR3 length: 17 residues. Trimming took 5 bases from V and 2 from J; bases not matched to a gene: 15. Germline V gene lookup returns CDR1 DFQATT and CDR2 SNEGSKA (reference sequence). The CDR3 is CSARRTSAFFPQETQYF. The CDR3 nucleotides read TGCAGTGCTCGTAGGACTAGCGCCTTTTTCCCTCAAGAGACCCAGTACTTC.

V gene TRBV6-2 or TRBV6-3 combines with J gene TRBJ2-4; possibly TRBD1 for D (5 bases). Germline loops: CDR1 MNHEY, CDR2 SVGEGT. V was trimmed by 2 bases and J by 6 bases, leaving 8 bases between them. This CDR3 is 13 amino acids long. The CDR3 DNA sequence: TGTGCCAGCAGTTACGGGGCAAGAAACATTCAGTACTTC. It translates to CASSYGARNIQYF.